A single sample gave rise to the 22 T cell receptor beta chains below, sequenced in a study of patients and donors after allogeneic stem cell transplantation. MiXCR, applied by TCRdb to the RT-PCR reads, yields one record per CDR3 protein. This table has about a million distinct CDR3 sequences, under 20% appearing once. The sequenced material came from blood, either unsorted or a sorted T cell fraction (not recorded which). These receptor sequences come from a human donor who was either an allogeneic HSCT recipient or a stem cell or donor lymphocyte infusion donor (not recorded which). It is not recorded whose cells these are; they may come from a transplant donor.

The rearrangement uses TRBV6-2 or TRBV6-3 and TRBJ2-5; D possibly corresponds to TRBD1 (5 bases). Germline loops: CDR1 MNHEY, CDR2 SVGEGT. The CDR3 consists of 14 residues. V was trimmed by 2 bases and J by 1 base, leaving 8 bases between them. The CDR3 is CASSYDSPQETQYF. CDR3 DNA: TGTGCCAGCAGTTACGACAGCCCCCAAGAGACCCAGTACTTC.

This clonotype was counted between two and nine times. V and J are TRBV25-1 and TRBJ2-5; D remains ambiguous. Germline V gene data show CDR1 as MGHDK and CDR2 as SYGVNS. This CDR3 is 15 amino acids long. V was clipped by 6 bases and J by 0 bases, with 14 bases between them. The CDR3 here is CASRPFNSNQETQYF. The CDR3, as DNA: TGTGCCAGCAGGCCCTTCAATAGTAACCAAGAGACCCAGTACTTC.

The genes are TRBV7-2 and TRBJ2-1; D assignment may be TRBD1 or TRBD2 (5 bases each). Germline CDR1 reads SGHTA; CDR2 reads FQGNSA. The CDR3 is 14 amino acids. V gave up 2 bases and J gave up 6 bases, with 11 bases separating them. The CDR3, as DNA: TGTGCCAGCAGCTTAAGTGGGGGAATCAATGAGCAGTTCTTC. Protein: CASSLSGGINEQFF.

This clonotype was detected only a few times. The chain combines TRBV3-1 with TRBJ2-5; possible D gene TRBD2, 5 bases. Germline V lookup: CDR1 LGHDT, CDR2 YNNKEL (reference sequence). The CDR3 contains 14 residues. Trimming cost V 4 bases and J 5 bases, with 14 bases left between them. CDR3 amino acids: CASSPRTRGETQYF. The DNA of the CDR3 is TGTGCCAGCAGCCCCAGGACCCGAGGGGAGACCCAGTACTTC.

This clonotype was observed many times. V and J are TRBV12-3 or TRBV12-4 and TRBJ2-7; TRBD2 aligns across 13 bases. The CDR3 spans 16 residues. J was trimmed by 10 bases and V by 3 bases; bases with no gene match: 12. CDR3 sequence (DNA): TGTGCCAGCAGTTTCGCCCCAGGACTAGCGGGGGTGGGCCAGTACTTC. Encoded protein: CASSFAPGLAGVGQYF.

In its sample, this clonotype was seen a few times. The chain uses TRBV28 and TRBJ1-5; 7 bases match TRBD1. The junction had 6 bases not matched to a gene; V was cut back by 5 bases and J by 2 bases. The CDR3 totals 15 residues. The germline gives CDR1 MDHEN, CDR2 SYDVKM. CDR3 region: CASSRTGSGNQPQHF. The CDR3 nucleotides are TGTGCCAGCAGTAGGACAGGTTCGGGCAATCAGCCCCAGCATTTT.

This clonotype was picked up many times. V usage is TRBV2 and J usage is TRBJ1-5; 9 bases are a match to TRBD1. Per germline, CDR1 SNHLY and CDR2 FYNNEI. The V gene end was trimmed by 5 bases and the J gene end by 6 bases; junction bases not matched to a gene: 8. The CDR3 covers 15 residues. This CDR3 reads CASSRTGTGSQPQHF. The CDR3 DNA follows: TGTGCCAGCAGTAGGACCGGGACAGGGTCTCAGCCCCAGCATTTT.

This clonotype was recorded a few times. This chain links TRBV10-3 with TRBJ1-4; 9 nucleotides agree with TRBD1. Trimming cost V 3 bases and J 5 bases; bases outside gene matches: 4. Per the germline V gene, CDR1 is ENHRY and CDR2 is SYGVKD. The CDR3 is 15 residues long. CDR3 sequence (DNA): TGTGCCATCAGTGATTCCGGGACAGGGAATGAAAAACTGTTTTTT. It specifies CAISDSGTGNEKLFF.

This chain connects TRBV7-2 to TRBJ2-1, with a tentative D call TRBD2 (7 bases). Per the germline V gene, CDR1 is SGHTA and CDR2 is FQGNSA. There are 15 residues in the CDR3. V was clipped by 2 bases and J by 8 bases, with 16 bases between them. The CDR3 coding sequence is TGTGCCAGCAGCTTAATGAGGGGGGGCCACGATGAGCAGTTCTTC. This sequence encodes CASSLMRGGHDEQFF. Combining the CDR3 with reference TRBV7-2 and TRBJ2-1 gives the whole variable domain GAGVSQSPSNKVTEKGKDVELRCDPISGHTALYWYRQSLGQGLEFLIYFQGNSAPDKSGLPSDRFSAERTGGSVSTLTIQRTQQEDSAVYLCASSLMRGGHDEQFFGPGTRLTVL.

CDR3 sequence: CASSLVIVTDTQYF. CDR3 bases: TGTGCCAGCAGCTTAGTGATCGTCACAGATACGCAGTATTTT. This chain links TRBV13 with TRBJ2-3; unclear D gene. CDR3 length equals 14 residues. Germline assignment: CDR1 PRHDT and CDR2 FYEKMQ (reference sequence). Between the trimmed V and J ends, which lost 1 base and 2 bases, there was a span of 7 bases.

The table lists this clonotype with a few counts. This chain joins TRBV12-3 or TRBV12-4 and TRBJ2-5; 11 bases line up with TRBD2. The V gene end was trimmed by 3 bases and the J gene end by 1 base; junction bases not matched to a gene: 7. The CDR3 runs to 17 residues. CDR3 in DNA: TGTGCCAGCAGTTTCGGGGTAGCGGGGGGGTTCCAAGAGACCCAGTACTTC. This encodes CASSFGVAGGFQETQYF.

This clonotype was seen more than once but under ten times. V is TRBV20-1 and J is TRBJ2-3; D is unclear. Per germline, CDR1 DFQATT and CDR2 SNEGSKA (reference sequence). V was clipped by 6 bases and J by 1 base, with 11 bases between them. The CDR3 covers 13 residues. In DNA, the CDR3 is TGCAGTGCCGCCACCGAAGGCACAGATACGCAGTATTTT. This gives the protein CSAATEGTDTQYF.

The chain has TRBV7-2 and TRBJ2-5; D is possibly TRBD2 (6 bases). The CDR3 loop spans 14 amino acids. Trimming shortened V by 3 bases and J by 4 bases, and 12 bases separated the two germline ends. CDR1 is SGHTA, CDR2 FQGNSA, per germline. CDR3 nucleotide sequence: TGTGCCAGCAGCTTCTGGCGGGGTGGAGAGACCCAGTACTTC. This gives the protein CASSFWRGGETQYF.

The chain employs TRBV7-9 and TRBJ1-2; D possibly corresponds to TRBD1 (6 bases). The CDR3 covers 16 residues. V dropped 3 bases and J dropped 1 base, with 15 bases sitting between them. The germline gives CDR1 SEHNR, CDR2 FQNEAQ (reference sequence). The chain's CDR3 is CASSLTGGRNNYGYTF. The DNA for the CDR3 is TGTGCCAGCAGCTTGACAGGAGGTCGGAATAACTATGGCTACACCTTC.

This sequence joins TRBV12-3 or TRBV12-4 and TRBJ1-2; TRBD1 is a possible D gene (6 bases). The length of the CDR3 is 14 residues. Trimming removed 0 bases at V and 8 bases at J, with 13 bases between. The DNA for the CDR3 is TGTGCCAGCAGTTTAGCGTGGGGGGCTGGGGGCTACACCTTC. Protein sequence: CASSLAWGAGGYTF.

This clonotype was seen only a few times. The chain couples TRBV13 to TRBJ2-2; 10 bases line up with TRBD2. The V and J ends lost 5 bases and 6 bases, in that order; junction bases with no gene match: 6. The CDR3 has 15 amino acids. Looked up from germline, CDR1 is PRHDT and CDR2 is FYEKMQ (reference sequence). CDR3: CASSPSGGSAGELFF. In nucleotides, the CDR3 is TGTGCCAGCAGCCCTAGCGGGGGTTCCGCCGGGGAGCTGTTTTTT.

In this sample, this clonotype turned up a few times. V and J are TRBV20-1 and TRBJ1-2, with 7 bases identical to TRBD1. The junction had 7 bases not matched to a gene; V was cut back by 4 bases and J by 5 bases. This CDR3 has 13 residues. Germline V gene lookup returns CDR1 DFQATT and CDR2 SNEGSKA (reference sequence). The CDR3, as DNA: TGCAGTGCTATCCGGACAGGATCGTATGGCTACACCTTC. The encoded protein is CSAIRTGSYGYTF.

CDR3 in amino acids: CATNTPGTPGNTIYF. The DNA for the CDR3 is TGTGCCACCAATACCCCGGGGACTCCCGGCAACACCATATATTTT. The rearrangement links TRBV10-3 to TRBJ1-3; a weak D match, TRBD1 (5 bases). CDR1 and CDR2 (germline): ENHRY, SYGVKD. V dropped 10 bases and J dropped 7 bases, with 23 bases sitting between them. CDR3 size: 15 residues.

This clonotype appeared many times. The V gene is TRBV12-3 or TRBV12-4, the J gene TRBJ2-7; 9 nucleotides align to TRBD1. The CDR3 runs 15 residues. With 6 bases clipped from V and 3 bases from J, the junction kept 9 bases outside the gene matches. The CDR3 DNA sequence: TGTGCCAGCAGCCCCGATCGGGGACAGGGCTACGAGCAGTACTTC. Protein product: CASSPDRGQGYEQYF.

The rearrangement uses TRBV20-1 and TRBJ2-1; possibly TRBD2 for D (5 bases). Trimming removed 3 bases at V and 0 bases at J, with 12 bases between. The CDR3 has 15 residues. Looked up from germline, CDR1 is DFQATT and CDR2 is SNEGSKA (reference sequence). The CDR3 protein is CSARLGGFSYNEQFF. The CDR3 nucleotides read TGCAGTGCTAGGCTTGGCGGGTTCTCCTACAATGAGCAGTTCTTC.

This clonotype has a handful of counts. CDR3 sequence reads: CASSLGGGAPEYF. CDR3 nucleotide sequence: TGTGCCAGCAGCTTGGGAGGAGGGGCTCCGGAGTACTTC. This chain uses TRBV5-5 with TRBJ2-7, with D possibly being TRBD2 (6 bases). Trimming shortened V by 0 bases and J by 11 bases, and 15 bases separated the two germline ends. Germline-derived CDR1 and CDR2 are SGHKS and YYEKEE (reference sequence). The CDR3 covers 13 residues.

The sample holds a few counts of this clonotype. The chain has TRBV6-1 and TRBJ2-5, with D unresolved. The CDR3 runs 15 residues. Trimming stripped 8 bases from V and 4 bases from J, with 20 bases between. The germline V gene has CDR1 MNHNS and CDR2 SASEGT. CDR3 region: CASSLFEGIRETQYF. CDR3 DNA sequence: TGTGCCAGCTCCCTCTTTGAAGGGATCCGAGAGACCCAGTACTTC.